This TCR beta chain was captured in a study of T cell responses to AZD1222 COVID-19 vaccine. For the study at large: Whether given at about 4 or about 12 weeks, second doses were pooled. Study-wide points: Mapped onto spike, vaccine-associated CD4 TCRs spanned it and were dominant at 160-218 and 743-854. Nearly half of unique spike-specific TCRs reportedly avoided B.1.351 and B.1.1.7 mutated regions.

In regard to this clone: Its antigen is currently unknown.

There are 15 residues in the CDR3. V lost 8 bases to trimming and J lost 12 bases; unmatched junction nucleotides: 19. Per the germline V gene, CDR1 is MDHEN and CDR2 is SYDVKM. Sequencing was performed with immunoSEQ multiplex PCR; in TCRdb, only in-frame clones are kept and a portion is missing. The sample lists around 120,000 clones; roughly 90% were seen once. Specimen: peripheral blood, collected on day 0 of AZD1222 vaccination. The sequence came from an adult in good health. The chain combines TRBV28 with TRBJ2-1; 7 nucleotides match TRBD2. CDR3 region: CASRKGTRELPSQFF. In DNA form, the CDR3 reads TGTGCCAGCCGTAAGGGTACGCGGGAGCTCCCCTCGCAGTTCTTC.